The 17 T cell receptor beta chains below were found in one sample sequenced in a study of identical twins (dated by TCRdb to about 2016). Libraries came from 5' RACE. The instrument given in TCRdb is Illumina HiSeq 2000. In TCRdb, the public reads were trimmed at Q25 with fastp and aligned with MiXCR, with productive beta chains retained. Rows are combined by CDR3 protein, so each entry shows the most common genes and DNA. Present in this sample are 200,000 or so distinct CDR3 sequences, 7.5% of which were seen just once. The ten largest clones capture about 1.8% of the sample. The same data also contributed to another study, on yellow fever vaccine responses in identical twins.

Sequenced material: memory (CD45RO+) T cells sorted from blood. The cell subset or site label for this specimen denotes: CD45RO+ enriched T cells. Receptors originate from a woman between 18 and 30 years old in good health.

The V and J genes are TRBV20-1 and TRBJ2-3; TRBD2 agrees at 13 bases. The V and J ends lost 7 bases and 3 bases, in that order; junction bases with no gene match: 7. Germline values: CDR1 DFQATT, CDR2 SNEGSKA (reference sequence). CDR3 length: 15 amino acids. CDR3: CSGETSGRYTDTQYF. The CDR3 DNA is TGCAGTGGTGAGACTAGCGGGAGGTATACAGATACGCAGTATTTT.

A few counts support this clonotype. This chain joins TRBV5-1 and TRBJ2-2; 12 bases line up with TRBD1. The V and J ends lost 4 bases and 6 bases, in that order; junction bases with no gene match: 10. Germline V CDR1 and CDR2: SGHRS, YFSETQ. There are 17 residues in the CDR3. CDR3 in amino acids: CASSPAGTGGWAGELFF. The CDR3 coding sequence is TGCGCCAGCAGCCCGGCCGGGACAGGGGGCTGGGCCGGGGAGCTGTTTTTT.

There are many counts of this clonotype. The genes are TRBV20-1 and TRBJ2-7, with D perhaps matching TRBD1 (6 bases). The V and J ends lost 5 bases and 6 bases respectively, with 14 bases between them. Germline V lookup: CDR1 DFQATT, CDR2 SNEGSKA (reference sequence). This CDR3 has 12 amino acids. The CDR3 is CSALIQGTEQYF. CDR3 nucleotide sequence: TGCAGTGCTCTAATACAGGGAACCGAGCAGTACTTC.

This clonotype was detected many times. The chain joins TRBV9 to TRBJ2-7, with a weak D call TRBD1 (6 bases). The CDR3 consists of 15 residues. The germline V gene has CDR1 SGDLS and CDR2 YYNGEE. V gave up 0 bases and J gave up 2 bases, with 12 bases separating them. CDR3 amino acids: CASSVAGALAYEQYF. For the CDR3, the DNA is TGTGCCAGCAGCGTAGCAGGGGCGCTAGCCTACGAGCAGTACTTC.

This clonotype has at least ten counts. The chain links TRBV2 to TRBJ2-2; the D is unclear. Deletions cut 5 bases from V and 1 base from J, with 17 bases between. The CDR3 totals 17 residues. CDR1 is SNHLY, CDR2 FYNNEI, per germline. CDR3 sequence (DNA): TGTGCCAGCAGTTCCCCCCTGACGGATCAGAACACCGGGGAGCTGTTTTTT. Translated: CASSSPLTDQNTGELFF.

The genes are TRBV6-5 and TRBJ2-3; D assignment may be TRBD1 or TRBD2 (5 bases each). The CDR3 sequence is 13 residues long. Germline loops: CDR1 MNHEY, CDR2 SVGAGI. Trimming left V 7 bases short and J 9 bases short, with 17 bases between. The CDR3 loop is CASTQPGGETQYF. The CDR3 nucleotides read TGTGCCAGCACCCAACCTGGGGGAGAGACGCAGTATTTT.

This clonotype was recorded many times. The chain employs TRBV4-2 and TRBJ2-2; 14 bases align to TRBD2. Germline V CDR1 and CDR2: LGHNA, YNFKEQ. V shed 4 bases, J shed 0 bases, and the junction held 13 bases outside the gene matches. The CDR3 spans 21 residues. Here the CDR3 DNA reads TGTGCCAGCAGCCCTTATACGGGACTAGCGGGAGAAGGGGCGAACACCGGGGAGCTGTTTTTT. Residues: CASSPYTGLAGEGANTGELFF.

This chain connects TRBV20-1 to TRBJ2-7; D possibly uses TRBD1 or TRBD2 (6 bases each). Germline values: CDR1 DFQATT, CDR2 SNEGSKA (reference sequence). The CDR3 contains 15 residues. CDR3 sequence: CFARGLQKISYEQYF. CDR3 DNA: TGCTTTGCCAGGGGACTGCAGAAGATCTCCTACGAGCAGTACTTC.

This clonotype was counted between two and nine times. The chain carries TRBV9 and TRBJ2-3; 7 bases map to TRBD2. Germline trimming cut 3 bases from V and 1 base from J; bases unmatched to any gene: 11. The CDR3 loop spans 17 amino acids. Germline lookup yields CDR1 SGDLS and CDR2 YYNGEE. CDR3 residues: CASSGGILAGGTDTQYF. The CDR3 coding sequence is TGTGCCAGCAGCGGGGGGATCTTGGCGGGGGGCACAGATACGCAGTATTTT.

CDR3 loop: CATTGTGTDIQYF. The CDR3 nucleotides read TGTGCCACCACCGGGACAGGGACGGACATTCAGTACTTC. The rearrangement joins TRBV18 to TRBJ2-4; 9 bases fit TRBD1. CDR3 length: 13 amino acids. The V and J ends lost 10 bases and 8 bases, in that order; junction bases with no gene match: 9. Per the germline V gene, CDR1 is KGHSH and CDR2 is LQKENI.

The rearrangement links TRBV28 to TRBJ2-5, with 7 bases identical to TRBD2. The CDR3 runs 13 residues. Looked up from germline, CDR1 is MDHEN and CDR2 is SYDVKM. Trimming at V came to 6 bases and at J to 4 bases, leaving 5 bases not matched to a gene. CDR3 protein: CASRDPGGETQYF. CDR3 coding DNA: TGTGCCAGCAGGGACCCGGGAGGAGAGACCCAGTACTTC.

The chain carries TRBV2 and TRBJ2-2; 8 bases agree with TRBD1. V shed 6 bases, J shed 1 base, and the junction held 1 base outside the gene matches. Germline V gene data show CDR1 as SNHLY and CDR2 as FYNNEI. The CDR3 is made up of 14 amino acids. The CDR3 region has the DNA TGTGCCAGCAGACAGGGGGAGAACACCGGGGAGCTGTTTTTT. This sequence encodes CASRQGENTGELFF.

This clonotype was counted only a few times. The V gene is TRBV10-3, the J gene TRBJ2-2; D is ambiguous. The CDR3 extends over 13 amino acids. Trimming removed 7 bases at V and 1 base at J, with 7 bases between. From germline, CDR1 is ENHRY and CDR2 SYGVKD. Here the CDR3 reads CAIKDQNTGELFF. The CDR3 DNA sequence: TGTGCCATCAAAGATCAGAACACCGGGGAGCTGTTTTTT.

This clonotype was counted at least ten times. Here the CDR3 DNA reads TGCGCCAGCAGCTTGGCCCCAAACTCCTACAATGAGCAGTTCTTC. Translation gives CASSLAPNSYNEQFF. The rearrangement uses TRBV5-1 and TRBJ2-1, with unresolved D. The CDR3 spans 15 residues. Trimming cost V 0 bases and J 0 bases, with 7 bases left between them. The germline V gene encodes CDR1 SGHRS and CDR2 YFSETQ. The complete variable domain, with remaining parts taken from reference TRBV5-1 and TRBJ2-1, reads KAGVTQTPRYLIKTRGQQVTLSCSPISGHRSVSWYQQTPGQGLQFLFEYFSETQRNKGNFPGRFSGRQFSNSRSEMNVSTLELGDSALYLCASSLAPNSYNEQFFGPGTRLTVL.

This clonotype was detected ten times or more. The CDR3 sequence is CASSLGTAYEQYF. CDR3 nucleotide sequence: TGTGCCAGCAGTCTCGGGACAGCCTACGAGCAGTACTTC. The chain employs TRBV28 and TRBJ2-7; 7 positions match TRBD1. V trimming: 5 bases; J trimming: 2 bases; junction bases outside the gene matches: 3. Germline V gene sequence: CDR1 MDHEN, CDR2 SYDVKM. The CDR3 totals 13 residues.

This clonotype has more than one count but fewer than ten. The CDR3 DNA is TGTGCCAGCAGTTCGAGACACAAGTATAATTCACCCCTCCACTTT. This encodes CASSSRHKYNSPLHF. The rearrangement uses TRBV28 and TRBJ1-6; D is unclear. Trimming stripped 4 bases from V and 4 bases from J, with 11 bases between. The length of the CDR3 is 15 residues. In germline, CDR1 is MDHEN, CDR2 SYDVKM. The complete variable domain, with remaining parts taken from reference TRBV28 and TRBJ1-6, reads DVKVTQSSRYLVKRTGEKVFLECVQDMDHENMFWYRQDPGLGLRLIYFSYDVKMKEKGDIPEGYSVSREKKERFSLILESASTNQTSMYLCASSSRHKYNSPLHFGNGTRLTVT.

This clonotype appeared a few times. CDR3 in amino acids: CSARPDRRRDTQYF. The CDR3 DNA reads as TGCAGTGCTAGACCTGACCGGCGCAGGGATACGCAGTATTTT. V is TRBV20-1 and J is TRBJ2-3; D is uncertain. This CDR3 spans 14 amino acids. In germline, CDR1 is DFQATT, CDR2 SNEGSKA (reference sequence). V was trimmed by 2 bases and J by 6 bases, leaving 15 bases between them.